This TCR beta chain was recorded in a study of T cells after yellow fever vaccination. In its sample, this clonotype was seen many times. CDR3 length: 17 residues. Trimming cost V 3 bases and J 5 bases; bases outside gene matches: 10. TCRdb reprocessed the 5' RACE reads with MiXCR, giving one entry per CDR3 protein. This sample has approximately 250,000 distinct CDR3 sequences, with 3.6% found just once. This receptor was taken from a man aged 18 to 30 who received the YFV17D yellow fever vaccine. Sequencing used PBMCs, obtained 15 days after the yellow fever booster vaccination. The V gene is TRBV12-3 or TRBV12-4, the J gene TRBJ2-2, with TRBD1 identical over 9 bases. DNA for the CDR3: TGTGCCAGCAGTTTGCCGTGGGACAGGGACGGAACCGGGGAGCTGTTTTTT. Protein: CASSLPWDRDGTGELFF.